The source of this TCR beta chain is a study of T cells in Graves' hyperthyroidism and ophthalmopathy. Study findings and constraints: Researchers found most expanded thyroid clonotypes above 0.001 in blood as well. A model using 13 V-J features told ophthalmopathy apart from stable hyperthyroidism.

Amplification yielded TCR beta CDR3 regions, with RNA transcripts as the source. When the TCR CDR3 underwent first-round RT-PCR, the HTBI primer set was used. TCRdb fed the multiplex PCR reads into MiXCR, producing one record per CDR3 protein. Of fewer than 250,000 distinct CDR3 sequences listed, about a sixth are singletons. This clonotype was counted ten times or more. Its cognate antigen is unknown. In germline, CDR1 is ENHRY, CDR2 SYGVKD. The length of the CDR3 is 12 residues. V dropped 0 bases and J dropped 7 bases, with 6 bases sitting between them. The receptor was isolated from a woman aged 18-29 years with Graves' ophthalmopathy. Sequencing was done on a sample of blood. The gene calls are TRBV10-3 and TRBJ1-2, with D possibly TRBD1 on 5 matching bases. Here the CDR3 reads CAISESRGGYTF. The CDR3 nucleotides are TGTGCCATCAGTGAGTCGAGGGGTGGCTACACCTTC.